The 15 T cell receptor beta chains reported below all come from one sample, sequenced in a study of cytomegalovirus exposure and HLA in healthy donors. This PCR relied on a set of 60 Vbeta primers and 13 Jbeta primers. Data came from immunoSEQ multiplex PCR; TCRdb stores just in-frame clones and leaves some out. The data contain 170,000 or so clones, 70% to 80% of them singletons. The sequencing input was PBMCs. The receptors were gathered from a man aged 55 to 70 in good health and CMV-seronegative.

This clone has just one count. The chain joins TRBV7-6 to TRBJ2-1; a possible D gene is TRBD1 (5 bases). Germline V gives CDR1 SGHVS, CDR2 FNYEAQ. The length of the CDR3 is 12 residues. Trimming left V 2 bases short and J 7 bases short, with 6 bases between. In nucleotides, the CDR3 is TGTGCCAGCAGCTTAAGGGGAAATGAGCAGTTCTTC. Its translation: CASSLRGNEQFF.

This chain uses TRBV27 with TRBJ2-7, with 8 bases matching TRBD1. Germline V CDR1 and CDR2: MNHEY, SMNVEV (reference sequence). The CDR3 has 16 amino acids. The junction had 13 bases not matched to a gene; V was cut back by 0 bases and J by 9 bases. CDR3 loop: CASSLSASGGPRGQYF. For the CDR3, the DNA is TGTGCCAGCAGTTTATCAGCGTCAGGGGGCCCCCGAGGGCAGTACTTC.

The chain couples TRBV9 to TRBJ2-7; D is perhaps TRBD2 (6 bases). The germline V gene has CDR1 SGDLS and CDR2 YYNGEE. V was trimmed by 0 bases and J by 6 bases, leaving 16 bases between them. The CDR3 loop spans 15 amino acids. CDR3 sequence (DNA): TGTGCCAGCAGCGTAGGGCAAAACGCCGGGGGCGAGCAGTACTTC. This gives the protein CASSVGQNAGGEQYF.

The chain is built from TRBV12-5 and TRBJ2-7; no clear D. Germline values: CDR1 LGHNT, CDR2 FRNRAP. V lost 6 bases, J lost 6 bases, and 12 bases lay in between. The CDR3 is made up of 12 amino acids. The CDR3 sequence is CASGVSVGEQYF. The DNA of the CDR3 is TGTGCTAGTGGCGTATCGGTTGGCGAGCAGTACTTC. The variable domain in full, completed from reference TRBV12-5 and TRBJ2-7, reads DARVTQTPRHKVTEMGQEVTMRCQPILGHNTVFWYRQTMMQGLELLAYFRNRAPLDDSGMPKDRFSAEMPDATLATLKIQPSEPRDSAVYFCASGVSVGEQYFGPGTRLTVT.

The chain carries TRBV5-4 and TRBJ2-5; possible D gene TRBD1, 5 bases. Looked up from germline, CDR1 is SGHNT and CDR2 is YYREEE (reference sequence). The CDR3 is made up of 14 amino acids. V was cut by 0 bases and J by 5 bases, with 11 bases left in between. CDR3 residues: CASSLVGARETQYF. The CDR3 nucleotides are TGTGCCAGCAGCTTGGTAGGGGCGCGGGAGACCCAGTACTTC.

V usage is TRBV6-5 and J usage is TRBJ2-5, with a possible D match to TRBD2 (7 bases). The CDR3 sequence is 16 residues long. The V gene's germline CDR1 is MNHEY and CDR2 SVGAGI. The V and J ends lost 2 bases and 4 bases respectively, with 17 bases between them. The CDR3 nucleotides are TGTGCCAGCAGTTACGGGGGGGCAGAGTACGGAGAGACCCAGTACTTC. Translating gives CASSYGGAEYGETQYF.

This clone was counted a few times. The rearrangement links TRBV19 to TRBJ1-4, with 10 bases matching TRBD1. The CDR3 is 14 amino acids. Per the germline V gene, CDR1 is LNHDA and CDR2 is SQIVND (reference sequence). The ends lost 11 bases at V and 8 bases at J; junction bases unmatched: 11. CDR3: CASSAGTGVEKLFF. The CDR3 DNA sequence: TGTGCCTCTTCCGCCGGGACAGGGGTCGAAAAACTGTTTTTT.

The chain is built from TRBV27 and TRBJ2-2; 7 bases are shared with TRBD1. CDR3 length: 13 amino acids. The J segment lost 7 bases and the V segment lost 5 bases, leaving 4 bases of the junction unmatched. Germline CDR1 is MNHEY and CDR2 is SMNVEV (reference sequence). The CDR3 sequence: CASSDRVNGELFF. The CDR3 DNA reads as TGTGCCAGCAGTGACAGGGTGAACGGGGAGCTGTTTTTT.

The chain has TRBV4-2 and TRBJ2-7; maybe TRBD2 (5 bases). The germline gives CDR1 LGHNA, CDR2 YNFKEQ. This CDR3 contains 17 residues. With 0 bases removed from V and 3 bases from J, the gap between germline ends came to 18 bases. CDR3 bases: TGTGCCAGCAGCCAAGATGGGAGAGCGGCCAAACACTACGAGCAGTACTTC. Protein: CASSQDGRAAKHYEQYF.

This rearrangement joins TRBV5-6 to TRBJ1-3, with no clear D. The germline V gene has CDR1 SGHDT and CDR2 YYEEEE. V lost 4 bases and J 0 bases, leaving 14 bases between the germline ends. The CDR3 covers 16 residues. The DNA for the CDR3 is TGTGCCAGCAGCCCCGGGAGGGTATTCTCTGGAAACACCATATATTTT. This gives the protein CASSPGRVFSGNTIYF.

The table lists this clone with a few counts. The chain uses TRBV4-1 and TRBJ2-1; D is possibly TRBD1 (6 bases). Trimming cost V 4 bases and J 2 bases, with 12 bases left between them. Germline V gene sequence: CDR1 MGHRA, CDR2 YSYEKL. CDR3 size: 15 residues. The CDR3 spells CASSPNRVAYNEQFF. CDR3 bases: TGCGCCAGCAGCCCGAACAGGGTCGCCTACAATGAGCAGTTCTTC.

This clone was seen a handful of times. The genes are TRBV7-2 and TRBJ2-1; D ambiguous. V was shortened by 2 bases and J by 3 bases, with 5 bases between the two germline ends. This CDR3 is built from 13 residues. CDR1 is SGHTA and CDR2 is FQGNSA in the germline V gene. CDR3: CASSLNGYNEQFF. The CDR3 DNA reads TGTGCCAGCAGCTTAAACGGCTACAATGAGCAGTTCTTC.

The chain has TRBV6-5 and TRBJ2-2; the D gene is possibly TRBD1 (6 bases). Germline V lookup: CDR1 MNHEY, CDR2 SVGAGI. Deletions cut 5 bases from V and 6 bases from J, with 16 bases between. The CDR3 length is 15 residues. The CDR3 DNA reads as TGTGCCAGCAGTACAGGGATTCCCCGATCCGGGGAGCTGTTTTTT. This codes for CASSTGIPRSGELFF.

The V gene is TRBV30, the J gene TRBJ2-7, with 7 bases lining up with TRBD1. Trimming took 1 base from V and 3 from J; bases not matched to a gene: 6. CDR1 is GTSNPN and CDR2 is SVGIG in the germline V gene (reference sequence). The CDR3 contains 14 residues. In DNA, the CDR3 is TGTGCCTGGAGTGGCGAGACAGGGCACTACGAGCAGTACTTC. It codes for CAWSGETGHYEQYF.

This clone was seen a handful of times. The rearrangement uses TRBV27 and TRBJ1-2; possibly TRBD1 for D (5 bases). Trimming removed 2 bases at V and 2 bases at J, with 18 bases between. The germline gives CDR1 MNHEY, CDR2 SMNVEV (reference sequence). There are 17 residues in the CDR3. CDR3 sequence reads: CASSLLDTWARNYGYTF. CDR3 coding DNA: TGTGCCAGCAGTTTACTGGACACCTGGGCCAGGAACTATGGCTACACCTTC.